Sequencing of this T cell receptor (beta chain) was carried out in a study of response to subunit inactivated influenza vaccine. Findings and limits, study-wide: Seasonal influenza vaccination, on each occasion, was suggested by the authors to recruit few new T cells.

Germline assignment: CDR1 SGHRS and CDR2 YFSETQ. CDR3 length: 16 residues. V trimming: 2 bases; J trimming: 7 bases; junction bases outside the gene matches: 8. TCRdb independently ran MiXCR on the RT-PCR reads; one entry per CDR3 protein. The table has a few hundred thousand distinct CDR3 sequences, around 15% seen once. Concerning this clonotype itself: Its antigen is not known.

This chain joins TRBV5-1 and TRBJ1-6; TRBD1 matches 8 bases. The material sequenced was PBMCs from blood, taken 11 to 12 days after vaccination. The sequence came from a middle-aged man who received an inactivated influenza vaccine. This chain's CDR3 is CASSFRGQVENSPLHF. In nucleotides, the CDR3 is TGCGCCAGCAGCTTTAGGGGACAGGTGGAGAATTCACCCCTCCACTTT.